This paragraph covers one T cell receptor (beta chain) sequence. This sample is drawn from a study of blood T cell repertoires in COVID-19. In the study overall: Donors in the United States, Italy and Spain gave samples during acute or convalescent COVID-19. From T cells, B-cell-depleted T cells, or PBMCs came the material, which was cDNA or gDNA.

Original handling: It was from reference gene primer amplification that nucleated cell counts were estimated. The repertoire was sequenced with immunoSEQ multiplex PCR; TCRdb's copy has only in-frame clones and lacks some. D and trimming come from the DNA, and the V and J calls and clone size come from that table. The sample has nearly 110,000 clones; 84% are singletons. The CDR3 contains 15 residues. The germline V and J ends were trimmed by 5 bases and 1 base, with 14 bases remaining between them. CDR1 is SGHAT, CDR2 FQNNGV, per germline. The receptor was derived from a human donor in a cohort sampled during active COVID-19. Sequencing used peripheral blood. The chain links TRBV11-2 to TRBJ1-1, with D unresolved. The CDR3 nucleotides read TGTGCCAGCAGCAACGAGCTACAGACGAACACTGAAGCTTTCTTT. This translates into CASSNELQTNTEAFF.